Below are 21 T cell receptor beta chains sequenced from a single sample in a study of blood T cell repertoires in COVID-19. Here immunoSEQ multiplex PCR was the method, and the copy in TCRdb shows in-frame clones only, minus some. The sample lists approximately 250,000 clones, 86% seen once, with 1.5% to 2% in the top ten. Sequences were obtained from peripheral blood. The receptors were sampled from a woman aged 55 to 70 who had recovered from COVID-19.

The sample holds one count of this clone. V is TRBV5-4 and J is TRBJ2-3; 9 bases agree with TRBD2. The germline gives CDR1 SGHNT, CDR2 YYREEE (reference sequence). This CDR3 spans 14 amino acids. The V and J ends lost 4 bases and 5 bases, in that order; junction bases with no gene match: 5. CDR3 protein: CASSAAGGQDTQYF. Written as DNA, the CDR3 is TGTGCCAGCAGCGCCGCGGGGGGGCAAGATACGCAGTATTTT.

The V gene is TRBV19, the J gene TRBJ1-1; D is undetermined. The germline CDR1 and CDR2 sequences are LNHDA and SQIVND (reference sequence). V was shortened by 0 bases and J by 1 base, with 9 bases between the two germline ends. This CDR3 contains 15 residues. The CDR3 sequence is CASSIDLAPNTEAFF. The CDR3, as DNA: TGTGCCAGTAGTATAGATCTAGCCCCGAACACTGAAGCTTTCTTT.

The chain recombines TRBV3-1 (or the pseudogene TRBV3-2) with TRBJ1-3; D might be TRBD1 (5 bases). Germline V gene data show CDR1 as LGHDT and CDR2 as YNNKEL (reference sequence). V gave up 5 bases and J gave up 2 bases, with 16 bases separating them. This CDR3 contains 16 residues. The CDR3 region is CASSNPKTGAGNTIYF. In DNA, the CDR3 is TGTGCCAGCAGCAACCCAAAAACAGGTGCTGGAAACACCATATATTTT.

The CDR3 region is CASSHLPGPGNTIYF. CDR3 DNA sequence: TGTGCCAGCAGCCACTTGCCAGGGCCAGGAAACACCATATATTTT. J is TRBJ1-3 and V is TRBV3-1 (or the pseudogene TRBV3-2); D possibly corresponds to TRBD1 (5 bases). V dropped 3 bases and J dropped 4 bases, with 13 bases sitting between them. This CDR3 is 15 amino acids long. Germline V gene lookup returns CDR1 LGHDT and CDR2 YNNKEL (reference sequence).

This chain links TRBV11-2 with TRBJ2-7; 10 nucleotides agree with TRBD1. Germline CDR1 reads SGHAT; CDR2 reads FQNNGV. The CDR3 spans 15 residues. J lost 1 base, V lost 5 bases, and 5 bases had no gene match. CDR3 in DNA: TGTGCCAGCAGCCCGAGACAGGGGGCTTCCTACGAGCAGTACTTC. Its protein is CASSPRQGASYEQYF. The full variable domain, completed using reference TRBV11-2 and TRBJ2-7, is EAGVAQSPRYKIIEKRQSVAFWCNPISGHATLYWYQQILGQGPKLLIQFQNNGVVDDSQLPKDRFSAERLKGVDSTLKIQPAKLEDSAVYLCASSPRQGASYEQYFGPGTRLTVT.

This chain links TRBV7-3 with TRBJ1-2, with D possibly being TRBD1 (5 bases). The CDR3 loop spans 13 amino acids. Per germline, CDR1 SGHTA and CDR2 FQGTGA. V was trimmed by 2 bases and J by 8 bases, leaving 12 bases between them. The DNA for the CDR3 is TGTGCCAGCAGCTTATCGGGGGTGGACGGCTACACCTTC. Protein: CASSLSGVDGYTF.

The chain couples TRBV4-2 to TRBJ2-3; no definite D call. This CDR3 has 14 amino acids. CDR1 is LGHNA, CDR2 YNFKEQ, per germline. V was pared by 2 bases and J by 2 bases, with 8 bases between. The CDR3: CASSQLALTDTQYF. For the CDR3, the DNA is TGTGCCAGCAGCCAATTGGCCCTCACAGATACGCAGTATTTT.

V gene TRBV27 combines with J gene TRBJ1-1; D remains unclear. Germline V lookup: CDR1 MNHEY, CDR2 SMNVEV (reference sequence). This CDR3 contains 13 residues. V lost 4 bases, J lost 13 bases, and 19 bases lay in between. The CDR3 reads CASSSVRRESVFF. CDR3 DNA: TGTGCCAGCAGTTCCGTCCGGAGGGAGTCGGTTTTCTTT.

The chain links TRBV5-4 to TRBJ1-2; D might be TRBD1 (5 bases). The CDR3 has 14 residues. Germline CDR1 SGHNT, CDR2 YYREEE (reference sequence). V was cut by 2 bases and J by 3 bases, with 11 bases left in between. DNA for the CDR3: TGTGCCAGCAGCTTTACCGGGGGAGACTATGGCTACACCTTC. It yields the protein CASSFTGGDYGYTF.

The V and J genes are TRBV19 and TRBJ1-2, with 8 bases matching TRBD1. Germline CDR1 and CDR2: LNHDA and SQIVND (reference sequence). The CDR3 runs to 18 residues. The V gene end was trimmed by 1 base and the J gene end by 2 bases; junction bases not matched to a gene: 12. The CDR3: CASSIGLLGTGLNYGYTF. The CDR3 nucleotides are TGTGCCAGTAGTATAGGACTACTCGGGACAGGACTAAACTATGGCTACACCTTC.

The DNA for the CDR3 is TGTGCCAGTAGTATAGTTGGTTCGTCAGGGGGCGACGAGACCCAGTACTTC. Translation: CASSIVGSSGGDETQYF. The chain employs TRBV19 and TRBJ2-5, with 8 bases that match TRBD1. This CDR3 has 17 residues. The J segment lost 5 bases and the V segment lost 1 base, leaving 12 bases of the junction unmatched. Germline-derived CDR1 and CDR2 are LNHDA and SQIVND (reference sequence).

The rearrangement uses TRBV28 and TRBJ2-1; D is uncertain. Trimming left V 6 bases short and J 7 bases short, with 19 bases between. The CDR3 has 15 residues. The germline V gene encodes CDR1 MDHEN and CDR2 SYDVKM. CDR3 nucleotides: TGTGCCAGCAGACCTATCTGGCTAGAGGTGAATGAGCAGTTCTTC. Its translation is CASRPIWLEVNEQFF. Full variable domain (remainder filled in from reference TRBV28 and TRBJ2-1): DVKVTQSSRYLVKRTGEKVFLECVQDMDHENMFWYRQDPGLGLRLIYFSYDVKMKEKGDIPEGYSVSREKKERFSLILESASTNQTSMYLCASRPIWLEVNEQFFGPGTRLTVL.

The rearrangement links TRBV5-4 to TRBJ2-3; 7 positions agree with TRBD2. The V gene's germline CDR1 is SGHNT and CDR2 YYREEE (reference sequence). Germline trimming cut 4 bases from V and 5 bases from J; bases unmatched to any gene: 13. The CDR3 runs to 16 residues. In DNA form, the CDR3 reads TGTGCCAGCAGCGCGTCCGCCACTAGCGTCGGAGATACGCAGTATTTT. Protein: CASSASATSVGDTQYF.

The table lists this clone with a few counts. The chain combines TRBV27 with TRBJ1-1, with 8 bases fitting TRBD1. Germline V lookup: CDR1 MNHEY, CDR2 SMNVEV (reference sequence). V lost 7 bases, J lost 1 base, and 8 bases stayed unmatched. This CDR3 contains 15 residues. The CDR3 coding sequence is TGTGCCAGCACCAGATTCGGACAGGGGAACACTGAAGCTTTCTTT. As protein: CASTRFGQGNTEAFF.

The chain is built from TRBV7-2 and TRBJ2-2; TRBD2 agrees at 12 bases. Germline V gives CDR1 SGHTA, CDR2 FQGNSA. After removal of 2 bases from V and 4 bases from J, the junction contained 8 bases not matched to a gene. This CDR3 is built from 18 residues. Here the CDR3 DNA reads TGTGCCAGCAGCTTATTGTCGTCGACTAGCGGGGGCACCGGGGAGCTGTTTTTT. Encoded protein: CASSLLSSTSGGTGELFF.

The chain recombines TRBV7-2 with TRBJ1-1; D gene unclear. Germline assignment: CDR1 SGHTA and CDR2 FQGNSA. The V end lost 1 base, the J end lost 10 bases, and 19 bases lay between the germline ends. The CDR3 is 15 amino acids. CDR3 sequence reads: CASSLDAVRGDRAFF. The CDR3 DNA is TGTGCCAGCAGCTTAGACGCCGTTCGGGGAGATAGAGCTTTCTTT.

Here the CDR3 DNA reads TGCGCCAGCAGCTTAAATCCGGGACAGCCTAATGAAAAACTGTTTTTT. Its translation is CASSLNPGQPNEKLFF. This rearrangement joins TRBV5-1 to TRBJ1-4; 7 bases are a match to TRBD1. V was pared by 2 bases and J by 3 bases, with 7 bases of the junction left unmatched. CDR1 and CDR2 from the germline V gene are SGHRS and YFSETQ. CDR3 size: 16 residues. Based on the CDR3 plus reference TRBV5-1 and TRBJ1-4, the full variable domain is KAGVTQTPRYLIKTRGQQVTLSCSPISGHRSVSWYQQTPGQGLQFLFEYFSETQRNKGNFPGRFSGRQFSNSRSEMNVSTLELGDSALYLCASSLNPGQPNEKLFFGSGTQLSVL.

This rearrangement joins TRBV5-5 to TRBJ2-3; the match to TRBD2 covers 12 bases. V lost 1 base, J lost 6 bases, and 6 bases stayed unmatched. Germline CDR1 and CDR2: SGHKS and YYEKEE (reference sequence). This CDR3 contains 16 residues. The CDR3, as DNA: TGTGCCAGCAGCTTGCCTAGCGGGGGGGCGGGTGATACGCAGTATTTT. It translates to CASSLPSGGAGDTQYF.

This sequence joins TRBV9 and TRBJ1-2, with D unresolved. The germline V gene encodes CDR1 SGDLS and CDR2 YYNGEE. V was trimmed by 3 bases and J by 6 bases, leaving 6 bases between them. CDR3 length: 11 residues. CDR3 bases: TGTGCCAGCAGCGGTTCTCATGGCTACACCTTC. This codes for CASSGSHGYTF.

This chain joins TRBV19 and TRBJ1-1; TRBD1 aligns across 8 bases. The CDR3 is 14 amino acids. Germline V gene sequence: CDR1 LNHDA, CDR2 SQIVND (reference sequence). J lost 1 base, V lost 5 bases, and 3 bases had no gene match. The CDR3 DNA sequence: TGTGCCAGTAGTTGGGGGACAGGGAACACTGAAGCTTTCTTT. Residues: CASSWGTGNTEAFF.

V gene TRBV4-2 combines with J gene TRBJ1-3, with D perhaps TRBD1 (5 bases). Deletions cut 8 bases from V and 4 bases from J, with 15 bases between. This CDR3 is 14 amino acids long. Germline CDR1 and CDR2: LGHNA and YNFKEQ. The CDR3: CASSYGRVGNTIYF. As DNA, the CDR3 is TGTGCCAGCTCCTATGGCAGGGTCGGAAACACCATATATTTT.